This T cell receptor (beta chain) was recorded in a study of blood T cell repertoires in COVID-19. The CDR3 covers 15 residues. The germline CDR1 and CDR2 sequences are GTSNPN and SVGIG (reference sequence). V lost 5 bases, J lost 3 bases, and 10 bases stayed unmatched. The study drew participants aged about 18 to 90 years from approximately 23 US areas. The method was immunoSEQ multiplex PCR; TCRdb's version includes in-frame clones alone and lacks a portion of them. Seen here are hundreds of thousands of clones, around 87% observed once, and the top ten hold about 1.6%. The V gene is TRBV30, the J gene TRBJ2-1, with 7 bases that match TRBD2. The material sequenced was PBMCs or T cells enriched from blood (not recorded which). This receptor was identified in a woman aged 45-59 years who had recovered from COVID-19. The CDR3 spells CAWGTTGGDYNEQFF. In DNA, the CDR3 is TGTGCCTGGGGGACTACGGGGGGTGACTACAATGAGCAGTTCTTC. The entire variable domain, with the rest obtained from reference TRBV30 and TRBJ2-1, is as follows: SQTIHQWPATLVQPVGSPLSLECTVEGTSNPNLYWYRQAAGRGLQLLFYSVGIGQISSEVPQNLSASRPQDRQFILSSKKLLLSDSGFYLCAWGTTGGDYNEQFFGPGTRLTVL.